The 16 T cell receptor beta chains given below trace back to one sample, sequenced in a study of molecular identifiers for immune sequencing clone quantification. TCRdb called the PCR reads again in MiXCR, with one record for every CDR3 protein. The table lists more than 450,000 distinct CDR3 sequences, around 25% of them singletons. The sequencing input was naive CD8+ T cells from blood, with Jurkat cell RNA spiked in. This sample's subset: FACS-sorted CD8+CD4-CCR7+CD45RA+ naive T cells. Receptors were obtained from a human donor in good health. Some libraries in this study had Jurkat cell RNA spiked in.

This clonotype was observed at least ten times. The rearrangement joins TRBV30 to TRBJ2-2; the D gene is possibly TRBD2 (5 bases). The CDR3 runs to 13 residues. V lost 1 base, J lost 6 bases, and 9 bases lay in between. Germline V gene data show CDR1 as GTSNPN and CDR2 as SVGIG (reference sequence). CDR3 sequence reads: CAWSAVGAGELFF. Written as DNA, the CDR3 is TGTGCCTGGAGTGCAGTCGGGGCCGGGGAGCTGTTTTTT.

About this clonotype: A read error may produce the germline difference seen at one junction end. This sequence joins TRBV28 and TRBJ2-5; the D gene is possibly TRBD1 (6 bases). Germline values: CDR1 MDHEN, CDR2 SYDVKM. The CDR3 totals 13 residues. Written as DNA, the CDR3 is TGTGCCTGCAGCCGGGACAACCAAGAGACCCAGTACTTC. Translated: CACSRDNQETQYF.

This clonotype has a handful of counts. The rearrangement links TRBV29-1 to TRBJ2-7; maybe TRBD1 (5 bases). The V gene's germline CDR1 is SQVTM and CDR2 ANQGSEA. The germline V and J ends were trimmed by 1 base and 1 base, with 17 bases remaining between them. The CDR3 length is 16 residues. Here the CDR3 reads CSVEGGQGLKSYEQYF. In nucleotides, the CDR3 is TGCAGCGTTGAAGGGGGTCAGGGTCTAAAGTCCTACGAGCAGTACTTC.

V gene TRBV27 combines with J gene TRBJ1-1, with a tentative D call TRBD1 (6 bases). Germline assignment: CDR1 MNHEY and CDR2 SMNVEV (reference sequence). CDR3 length: 15 amino acids. V dropped 5 bases and J dropped 3 bases, with 16 bases sitting between them. The CDR3 DNA reads TGTGCCAGCAGTCCCGAGGGGGGCGCGTACACTGAAGCTTTCTTT. It specifies CASSPEGGAYTEAFF.

The chain links TRBV29-1 to TRBJ2-7; 9 nucleotides align to TRBD1. CDR3 length: 12 residues. The J segment lost 8 bases and the V segment lost 8 bases, leaving 10 bases of the junction unmatched. CDR1 is SQVTM and CDR2 is ANQGSEA in the germline V gene. CDR3 protein: CSSTGTGRKQYF. CDR3 coding DNA: TGCAGCTCGACCGGGACAGGGAGGAAGCAGTACTTC.

V usage is TRBV9 and J usage is TRBJ1-2; the match to TRBD1 covers 7 bases. The germline V gene encodes CDR1 SGDLS and CDR2 YYNGEE. The CDR3 is 18 residues long. V lost 4 bases and J lost 3; bases outside the gene matches: 18. The CDR3 DNA reads TGTGCCAGCAGCTCCTCCAAGGGGGCAGACAAGGTGGACTATGGCTACACCTTC. It codes for CASSSSKGADKVDYGYTF.

The CDR3 DNA follows: TGTGCCAGCAGCCCGGGACTCGCCACGTACAATGAGCAGTTCTTC. Translation gives CASSPGLATYNEQFF. V is TRBV5-6 and J is TRBJ2-1; the D gene is possibly TRBD2 (6 bases). The CDR3 sequence is 15 residues long. CDR1 and CDR2 from the germline V gene are SGHDT and YYEEEE. The germline V and J ends were trimmed by 4 bases and 4 bases, with 15 bases remaining between them.

This clonotype was observed at least ten times. The CDR3: CAWSLGNGDTQYF. CDR3 nucleotide sequence: TGTGCCTGGAGTTTGGGTAACGGAGATACGCAGTATTTT. V gene TRBV30 combines with J gene TRBJ2-3; unclear D gene. Germline assignment: CDR1 GTSNPN and CDR2 SVGIG (reference sequence). V was clipped by 2 bases and J by 5 bases, with 11 bases between them. This CDR3 is 13 amino acids long.

Notes on this clonotype: Because it lacks the conserved phenylalanine or tryptophan at the end, this CDR3 is likely a read error. J is TRBJ1-1 and V is TRBV4-3; TRBD1 aligns across 7 bases. The germline gives CDR1 LGHNA, CDR2 YSLEER. The CDR3 runs 14 residues. CDR3 sequence: CASSRAGGETGAFL. DNA of the CDR3: TGCGCCAGCAGCCGAGCAGGGGGAGAAACTGGAGCTTTCCTT.

This clonotype came up a few times. This rearrangement joins TRBV7-8 to TRBJ2-2; D ambiguous. Germline V gene data show CDR1 as SGHVS and CDR2 as FQNEAQ. This CDR3 region has 11 residues. V lost 7 bases and J 10 bases, leaving 10 bases between the germline ends. DNA of the CDR3: TGTGCCAGCATCGTGGGGTTGGAGCTGTTTTTT. Protein sequence: CASIVGLELFF.

This clonotype showed up many times. The chain carries TRBV5-6 and TRBJ2-5; TRBD1 agrees at 7 bases. The ends lost 5 bases at V and 2 bases at J; junction bases unmatched: 3. This CDR3 spans 13 amino acids. Germline CDR1 and CDR2: SGHDT and YYEEEE. CDR3 residues: CASRRGQQETQYF. In nucleotides, the CDR3 is TGTGCCAGCAGAAGGGGGCAGCAAGAGACCCAGTACTTC.

This clonotype was picked up a small number of times. The chain joins TRBV30 to TRBJ1-1, with unresolved D. V shed 3 bases and J shed 2 bases, with 7 bases lying between them. Germline loops: CDR1 GTSNPN, CDR2 SVGIG (reference sequence). The CDR3 is made up of 12 amino acids. As DNA, the CDR3 is TGTGCCTGGAGCCCTTTTAACACTGAAGCTTTCTTT. It encodes CAWSPFNTEAFF.

This clonotype was found a few times. V and J are TRBV6-4 and TRBJ1-3, with unresolved D. CDR3 length equals 15 residues. CDR1 is MRHNA, CDR2 SNTAGT, per germline. The V and J ends lost 2 bases and 0 bases respectively, with 8 bases between them. DNA of the CDR3: TGTGCCAGCAGTGACGCAGGAGACTCTGGAAACACCATATATTTT. Amino acids: CASSDAGDSGNTIYF.

This chain joins TRBV4-1 and TRBJ2-2; no clear D gene. Trimming removed 1 base from V and 6 bases from J, with 9 bases in between. The CDR3 runs 14 residues. Germline V gene data show CDR1 as MGHRA and CDR2 as YSYEKL. The CDR3 here is CASSQVPGAGELFF. DNA for the CDR3: TGCGCCAGCAGCCAAGTTCCAGGCGCCGGGGAGCTGTTTTTT.

This clonotype occurred many times. V usage is TRBV5-4 and J usage is TRBJ2-3, with 7 bases identical to TRBD2. V shed 4 bases and J 3 bases; nucleotides not matched to a gene: 8. Germline-derived CDR1 and CDR2 are SGHNT and YYREEE (reference sequence). CDR3 length: 15 amino acids. CDR3 region: CASSPQLAQTDTQYF. The CDR3, as DNA: TGTGCCAGCAGCCCACAACTAGCGCAAACAGATACGCAGTATTTT.

This sequence joins TRBV13 and TRBJ2-3; 7 positions agree with TRBD1. The trim removed 5 bases at V and 1 base at J, leaving 12 bases unmatched. CDR1 and CDR2 (germline): PRHDT, FYEKMQ (reference sequence). The CDR3 sequence is 17 residues long. DNA of the CDR3: TGTGCCAGCAGCACCCCCCTGGGGACAGACCGCACAGATACGCAGTATTTT. Translation: CASSTPLGTDRTDTQYF.